One and the same sample provided the 22 T cell receptor beta chains below, sequenced in a study of OX40 agonist ivuxolimab in advanced cancers. Using immunoSEQ multiplex PCR, the repertoire was profiled, and TCRdb retains in-frame clones only, with some absent. The data hold around 43,000 clones, with roughly 90% observed a single time. The sample here was CD4+ or CD8+ T cells sorted from blood, taken in a trial of the OX40 agonist ivuxolimab. The source of these receptors is an adult with an advanced solid tumor such as melanoma, head and neck, liver or kidney cancer.

The chain uses TRBV4-2 and TRBJ2-5; D possibly corresponds to TRBD1 (5 bases). Between the trimmed V and J ends, which lost 2 bases and 5 bases, there was a span of 15 bases. Germline V lookup: CDR1 LGHNA, CDR2 YNFKEQ. The length of the CDR3 is 15 residues. The CDR3 DNA reads as TGTGCCAGCAGCCAAAGATTCGACAGACAGGAGACCCAGTACTTC. It is translated as CASSQRFDRQETQYF.

The gene calls are TRBV7-3 and TRBJ2-3, with D perhaps TRBD2 (7 bases). Trimming removed 4 bases from V and 3 bases from J, with 14 bases in between. The V gene's germline CDR1 is SGHTA and CDR2 FQGTGA. This CDR3 contains 15 residues. Here the CDR3 reads CASSWTGGPTDTQYF. The CDR3 DNA sequence: TGTGCCAGCAGCTGGACGGGGGGCCCAACAGATACGCAGTATTTT.

This clone turned up a few times. The chain joins TRBV4-1 to TRBJ1-2; TRBD1 is a possible D gene (5 bases). Germline V CDR1 and CDR2: MGHRA, YSYEKL. The V end was cut by 0 bases, the J end by 3 bases, with 8 bases between. The length of the CDR3 is 14 residues. The CDR3 loop is CASSQEMGDYGYTF. CDR3 sequence (DNA): TGCGCCAGCAGCCAAGAGATGGGGGACTATGGCTACACCTTC.

The J gene is TRBJ2-2, the V gene TRBV7-9, with 10 bases lining up with TRBD2. Germline V gene sequence: CDR1 SEHNR, CDR2 FQNEAQ (reference sequence). The CDR3 extends over 16 amino acids. The J segment lost 6 bases and the V segment lost 7 bases, leaving 11 bases of the junction unmatched. DNA for the CDR3: TGTGCCAGCACCCGTCCGGGACTAGCGATAGCCGGGGAGCTGTTTTTT. This sequence encodes CASTRPGLAIAGELFF.

The chain carries TRBV6-5 and TRBJ1-6; D call uncertain. The V end was cut by 6 bases, the J end by 7 bases, with 13 bases between. Germline V gene lookup returns CDR1 MNHEY and CDR2 SVGAGI. This CDR3 region has 14 residues. The CDR3 region is CASSALAGNSPLHF. In DNA form, the CDR3 reads TGTGCCAGCAGCGCATTGGCAGGAAATTCACCCCTCCACTTT.

V and J are TRBV1 and TRBJ2-1; TRBD2, the table's D call, lacks a check against the DNA. TRBV1 represents a pseudogene. CDR3 length equals 17 residues. CDR3 in amino acids: CTSSQDLECLRESEQFF. The CDR3 DNA is TGCACCAGCAGCCAAGATCTAGAGTGTCTACGGGAGAGTGAGCAGTTCTTC.

This rearrangement joins TRBV27 to TRBJ2-1; D is ambiguous. Germline CDR1 is MNHEY and CDR2 is SMNVEV (reference sequence). The CDR3 is 13 amino acids. V gave up 7 bases and J gave up 9 bases, with 16 bases separating them. As DNA, the CDR3 is TGTGCCAGCACTAAACTTCCGCCCGTTGAGCAGTTCTTC. Translation: CASTKLPPVEQFF.

This chain connects TRBV10-3 to TRBJ2-7, with no clear D. CDR1 and CDR2 from the germline V gene are ENHRY and SYGVKD. The V and J ends lost 3 bases and 5 bases respectively, with 14 bases between them. The CDR3 extends over 14 amino acids. This CDR3 is CAISDLADRDEQYF. CDR3 DNA sequence: TGTGCCATCAGTGATCTGGCGGATCGGGACGAGCAGTACTTC.

There are a few counts of this clone. The rearrangement uses TRBV6-4 and TRBJ1-1; D remains unclear. The CDR3 consists of 12 residues. V was trimmed by 6 bases and J by 3 bases, leaving 8 bases between them. Germline V gene data show CDR1 as MRHNA and CDR2 as SNTAGT. The CDR3 sequence is CASSDYDTEAFF. CDR3 bases: TGTGCCAGCAGCGATTATGACACTGAAGCTTTCTTT.

The chain carries TRBV2 and TRBJ2-7; no firm D call. CDR1 SNHLY and CDR2 FYNNEI come from the germline V gene. The CDR3 covers 15 residues. Between the trimmed V and J ends, which lost 8 bases and 0 bases, there was a span of 17 bases. This CDR3 reads CASGPSPKSSYEQYF. CDR3 in DNA: TGTGCCAGCGGACCCTCTCCCAAAAGCTCCTACGAGCAGTACTTC.

J is TRBJ2-7 and V is TRBV15; 14 bases match TRBD2. Germline V lookup: CDR1 LNHNV, CDR2 YYDKDF (reference sequence). J lost 1 base, V lost 3 bases, and 8 bases had no gene match. The CDR3 totals 18 residues. In DNA form, the CDR3 reads TGTGCCACCAGCAGCGGGACTAGCGGGAGTAGTAGGTCCTACGAGCAGTACTTC. This codes for CATSSGTSGSSRSYEQYF.

This chain connects TRBV7-9 to TRBJ2-5; D might be TRBD1 or TRBD2, each matching 6 bases. CDR1 is SEHNR, CDR2 FQNEAQ, per germline (reference sequence). Trimming stripped 6 bases from V and 2 bases from J, with 10 bases between. CDR3 length: 13 amino acids. Here the CDR3 DNA reads TGTGCCAGCAGGGGGGGCAGACAAGAGACCCAGTACTTC. Translated, it gives CASRGGRQETQYF.

DNA for the CDR3: TGTGCCAGCAGCTCGGGACCCACAAATTCACCCCTCCACTTT. Its translation: CASSSGPTNSPLHF. The chain has TRBV11-2 and TRBJ1-6; tentatively, D is TRBD1 (5 bases). Germline V CDR1 and CDR2: SGHAT, FQNNGV. V was pared by 4 bases and J by 7 bases, with 11 bases between. The CDR3 is 14 amino acids.

The chain links TRBV7-9 to TRBJ2-7; 9 bases match TRBD1. This CDR3 region has 13 residues. V dropped 11 bases and J dropped 5; count of bases not matched to a gene: 10. The germline V gene encodes CDR1 SEHNR and CDR2 FQNEAQ (reference sequence). CDR3 DNA: TGTGCCGACGGGGGGACAGGGTGGAACGAGCAGTACTTC. Translated: CADGGTGWNEQYF.

The chain has TRBV5-4 and TRBJ2-1, with 14 bases fitting TRBD2. CDR1 is SGHNT and CDR2 is YYREEE in the germline V gene (reference sequence). J gave up 7 bases and V 4 bases, and 4 bases lay outside the gene matches. The CDR3 is 15 residues long. The CDR3 nucleotides are TGTGCCAGCAGCCGACTAGCGGGAGGGTCGAATGAGCAGTTCTTC. As protein: CASSRLAGGSNEQFF.

This clone was counted once. The CDR3 sequence is CASSAMMSGYSSYEQYF. CDR3 sequence (DNA): TGTGCCAGCAGCGCAATGATGTCAGGGTATAGCTCCTACGAGCAGTACTTC. The chain carries TRBV7-9 and TRBJ2-7; possibly TRBD1 for D (5 bases). V was trimmed by 5 bases and J by 0 bases, leaving 20 bases between them. The CDR3 contains 17 residues. The germline CDR1 and CDR2 sequences are SEHNR and FQNEAQ (reference sequence).

V usage is TRBV27 and J usage is TRBJ2-7, with D perhaps TRBD1 (5 bases). Germline V gene lookup returns CDR1 MNHEY and CDR2 SMNVEV (reference sequence). Trimming took off 5 bases at V and 4 bases at J, with 21 bases between the two ends. The CDR3 covers 16 residues. Here the CDR3 DNA reads TGTGCCAGCAGTCCCTCCTTAGGGGAAAAAGTATACGAGCAGTACTTC. Translated: CASSPSLGEKVYEQYF.

In DNA form, the CDR3 reads TGTGCCAGCAGCTCGAAGACAGGAAACACTGAAGCTTTCTTT. It translates to CASSSKTGNTEAFF. This rearrangement joins TRBV5-8 to TRBJ1-1; a weak D match, TRBD1 (6 bases). This CDR3 is built from 14 residues. V gave up 3 bases and J gave up 2 bases, with 11 bases separating them. Germline CDR1 and CDR2: SGHTS and YDEGEE.

This clone was counted a few times. The chain is built from TRBV9 and TRBJ2-3; 8 bases match TRBD2. The CDR3 totals 17 residues. The trim removed 0 bases at V and 3 bases at J, leaving 9 bases unmatched. Germline assignment: CDR1 SGDLS and CDR2 YYNGEE. DNA of the CDR3: TGTGCCAGCAGCGTAGAAGGAACGGGGGGGCTTACAGATACGCAGTATTTT. Its protein product is CASSVEGTGGLTDTQYF.

The rearrangement links TRBV5-1 to TRBJ2-1; 7 bases agree with TRBD1. Germline CDR1 SGHRS, CDR2 YFSETQ. CDR3 length: 14 amino acids. Germline trimming cut 5 bases from V and 3 bases from J; bases unmatched to any gene: 5. CDR3 DNA: TGCGCCAGCAGGGGGGACAGATACTACAATGAGCAGTTCTTC. It specifies CASRGDRYYNEQFF.

The chain has TRBV5-6 and TRBJ2-7, with D possibly TRBD2 on 6 matching bases. V was shortened by 4 bases and J by 6 bases, with 11 bases between the two germline ends. Germline loops: CDR1 SGHDT, CDR2 YYEEEE. The CDR3 loop spans 12 amino acids. CDR3 region: CASSRGVAEQYF. CDR3 DNA sequence: TGTGCCAGCAGCCGCGGGGTGGCCGAGCAGTACTTC.

The chain joins TRBV7-8 to TRBJ2-7, with unresolved D. The germline CDR1 and CDR2 sequences are SGHVS and FQNEAQ. The V end was cut by 5 bases, the J end by 3 bases, with 11 bases between. This CDR3 is 13 amino acids long. Written as DNA, the CDR3 is TGTGCCAGCAGCCCACAACCAGTCTACGAGCAGTACTTC. It specifies CASSPQPVYEQYF.